The rows below give T cell receptor beta chains drawn from one sample of a study of blood T cell repertoires in COVID-19. Repertoires were generated with immunoSEQ multiplex PCR, while TCRdb's copy carries only in-frame clones and drops some. The data hold 200,000 or so clones, with more than 75% observed a single time. Source material: PBMCs or T cells enriched from blood (not recorded which). The receptors shown here come from a man aged 25-45 years in a cohort exposed to, infected with or recovered from COVID-19 (not recorded which). Each CDR3 is given without its conserved first and last residue.

TRBV9,ASSPHDRTNTEAF
TRBV29-1,SVTTSGSYEQY
TRBV28,ASSPVRGDFINPEAF
TRBV5-6,ASSLEGSLGGISSYEQY
TRBV5-1,ASSLVDGGNTEAF
TRBV6-1,ASSELGWGNQPQH
TRBV6-4,ASSVSPTGSTEAF
TRBV9,ASSAGGEILNEQF
TRBV18,ASTPQGPSNEKLF
TRBV3-1/TRBV3-2,ASRLGHKPHSPLH
TRBV7-9,ASSPLTDTGELF
TRBV5-1,ASSLAYGQSGQETQY
TRBV6-5,ASRTTGDNNQPQH
TRBV18,ASSPQQTGAGELF
TRBV14,ASSLQVSGRSETQY
TRBV5-6,ASSLAGTGDYGYT
TRBV5-6,ASSLGGGDDQPQH
TRBV28,ASTIQGIAAF
TRBV9,ASSPSSGTGGIAGYT
TRBV7-2,ASSLGGDYTEAF
TRBV20-1,SASLLVLAGTSTGELF
TRBV6-2/TRBV6-3,ASSTYGTGFTGELF
TRBV5-5,ASSFRGPSYEQY
TRBV21-1,ASSKDKRPYEQY
TRBV2,ASRDTVLSNQPQH
TRBV15,ATSNRDRTYEQY
TRBV5-1,ASRPIPGTGSEKLF
TRBV7-6,ASSLVDRLAGGRSTGELF
TRBV7-9,AIPAGTPGYT
TRBV7-8,ASSFGQGLGNEQF
TRBV9,ASSVDWGRQETQY
TRBV5-1,ASSLGQVGQPQH
TRBV4-1,ASSQVQLAGVLETQY
TRBV7-9,ASSARDGNQPQH
TRBV27,ASSFPGVADTQY
TRBV4-2,ASSQDRVAGVSYEQY
TRBV10-2,ASSESEGTDTQY
TRBV29-1,SVGRTGGFLRTSSYEQY
TRBV13,ASSLAGLGRNNEQF
TRBV18,ASSYTENNSPLH
TRBV5-4,ASSFSSGYEQY
TRBV12-2,ASRYSSGTDTQY
TRBV25-1,ASSRQQNTEAF
TRBV28,ASSPLRQGGFQPQH
TRBV29-1,SVAAGVNTEAF
TRBV18,ASSPVDSNQPQH
TRBV18,ASSPGGDRVSYEQY
TRBV7-9,ASSHPWGEETQY
TRBV5-1,ASRKDRGDTGELF